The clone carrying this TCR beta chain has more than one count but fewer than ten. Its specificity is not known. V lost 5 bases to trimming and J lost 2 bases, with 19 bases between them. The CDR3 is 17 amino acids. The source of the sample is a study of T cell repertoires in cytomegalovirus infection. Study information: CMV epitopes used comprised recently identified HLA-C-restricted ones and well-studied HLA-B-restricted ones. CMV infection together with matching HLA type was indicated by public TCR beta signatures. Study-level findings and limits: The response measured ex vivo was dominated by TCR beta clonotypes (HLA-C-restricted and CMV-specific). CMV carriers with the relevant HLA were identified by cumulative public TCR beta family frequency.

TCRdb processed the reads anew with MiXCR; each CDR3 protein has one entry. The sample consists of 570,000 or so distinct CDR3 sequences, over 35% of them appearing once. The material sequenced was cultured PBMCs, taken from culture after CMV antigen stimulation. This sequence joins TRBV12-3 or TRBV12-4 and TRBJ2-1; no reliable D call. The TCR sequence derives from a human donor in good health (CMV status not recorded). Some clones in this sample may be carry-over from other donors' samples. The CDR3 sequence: CASSTSPPSTPYNEQFF. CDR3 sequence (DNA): TGTGCCAGCAGTACCTCCCCCCCGTCAACCCCCTACAATGAGCAGTTCTTC.